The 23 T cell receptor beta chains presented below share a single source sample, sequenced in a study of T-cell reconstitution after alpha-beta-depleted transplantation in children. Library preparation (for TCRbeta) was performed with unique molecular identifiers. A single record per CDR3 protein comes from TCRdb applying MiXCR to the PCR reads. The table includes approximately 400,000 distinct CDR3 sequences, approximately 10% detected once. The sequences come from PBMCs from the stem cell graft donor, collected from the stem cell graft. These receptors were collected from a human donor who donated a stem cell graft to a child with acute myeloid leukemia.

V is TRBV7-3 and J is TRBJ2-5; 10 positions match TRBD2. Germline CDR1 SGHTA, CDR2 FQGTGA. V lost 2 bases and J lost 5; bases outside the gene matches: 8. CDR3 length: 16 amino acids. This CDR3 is CASSLFASGRAETQYF. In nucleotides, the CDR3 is TGTGCCAGCAGCTTATTCGCTAGCGGGAGAGCTGAGACCCAGTACTTC.

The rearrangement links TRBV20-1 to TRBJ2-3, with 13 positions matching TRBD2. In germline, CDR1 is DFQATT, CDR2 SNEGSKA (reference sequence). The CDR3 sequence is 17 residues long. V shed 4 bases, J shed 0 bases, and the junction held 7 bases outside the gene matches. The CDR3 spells CSATAGTSGASTDTQYF. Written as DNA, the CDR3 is TGCAGTGCTACCGCCGGGACTAGCGGGGCAAGCACAGATACGCAGTATTTT.

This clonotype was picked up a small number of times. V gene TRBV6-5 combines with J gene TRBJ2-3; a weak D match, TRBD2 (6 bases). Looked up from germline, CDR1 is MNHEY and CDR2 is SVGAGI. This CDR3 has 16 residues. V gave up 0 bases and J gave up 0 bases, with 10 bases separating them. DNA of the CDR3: TGTGCCAGCAGTTACTCGGGCGGGATAAGCACAGATACGCAGTATTTT. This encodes CASSYSGGISTDTQYF.

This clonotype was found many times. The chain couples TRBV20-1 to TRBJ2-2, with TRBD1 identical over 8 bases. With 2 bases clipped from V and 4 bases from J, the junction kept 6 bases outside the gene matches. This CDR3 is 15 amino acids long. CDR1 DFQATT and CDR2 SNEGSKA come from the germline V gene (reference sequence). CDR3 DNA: TGCAGTGCTAGACCCCCAGGGGGCAGCACCGGGGAGCTGTTTTTT. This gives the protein CSARPPGGSTGELFF.

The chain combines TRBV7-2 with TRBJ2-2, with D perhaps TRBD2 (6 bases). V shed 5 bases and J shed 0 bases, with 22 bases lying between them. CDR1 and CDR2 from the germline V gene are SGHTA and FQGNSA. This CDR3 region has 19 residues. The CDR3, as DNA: TGTGCCAGCAGCCCCAGGATTACGCGGGGTTACGCGAACACCGGGGAGCTGTTTTTT. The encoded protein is CASSPRITRGYANTGELFF.

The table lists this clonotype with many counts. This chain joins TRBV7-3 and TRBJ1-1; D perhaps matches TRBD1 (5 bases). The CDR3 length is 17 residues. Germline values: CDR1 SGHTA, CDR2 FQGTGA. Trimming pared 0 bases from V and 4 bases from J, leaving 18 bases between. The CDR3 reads CASSLTGVGSGGTEAFF. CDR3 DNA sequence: TGTGCCAGCAGCTTAACGGGGGTCGGGTCAGGCGGCACTGAAGCTTTCTTT.

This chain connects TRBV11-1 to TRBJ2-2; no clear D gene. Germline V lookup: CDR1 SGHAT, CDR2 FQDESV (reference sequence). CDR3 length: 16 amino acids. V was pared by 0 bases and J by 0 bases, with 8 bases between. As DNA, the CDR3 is TGTGCCAGCAGCTTAGCCGTGGGAACGAACACCGGGGAGCTGTTTTTT. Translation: CASSLAVGTNTGELFF.

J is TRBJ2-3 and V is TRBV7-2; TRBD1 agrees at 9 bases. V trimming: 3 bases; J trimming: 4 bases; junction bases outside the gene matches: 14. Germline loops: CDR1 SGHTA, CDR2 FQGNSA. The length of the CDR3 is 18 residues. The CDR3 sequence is CASSFARTGTGLPDTQYF. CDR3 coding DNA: TGTGCCAGCAGCTTCGCCCGAACCGGGACAGGGTTGCCAGATACGCAGTATTTT.

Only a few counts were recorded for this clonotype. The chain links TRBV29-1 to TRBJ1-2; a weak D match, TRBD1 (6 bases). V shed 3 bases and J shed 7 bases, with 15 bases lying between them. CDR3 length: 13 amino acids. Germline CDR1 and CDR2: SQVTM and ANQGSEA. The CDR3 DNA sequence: TGCAGCGTTGAGGGATGGCAGGGGTCTGGCTACACCTTC. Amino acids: CSVEGWQGSGYTF.

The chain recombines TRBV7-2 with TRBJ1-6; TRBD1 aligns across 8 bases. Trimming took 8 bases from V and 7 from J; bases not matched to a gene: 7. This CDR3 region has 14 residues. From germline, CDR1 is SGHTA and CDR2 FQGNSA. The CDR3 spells CASGGTGLNSPLHF. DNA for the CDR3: TGTGCCAGCGGAGGGACAGGCCTAAATTCACCCCTCCACTTT. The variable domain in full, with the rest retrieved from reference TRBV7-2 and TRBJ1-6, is GAGVSQSPSNKVTEKGKDVELRCDPISGHTALYWYRQSLGQGLEFLIYFQGNSAPDKSGLPSDRFSAERTGGSVSTLTIQRTQQEDSAVYLCASGGTGLNSPLHFGNGTRLTVT.

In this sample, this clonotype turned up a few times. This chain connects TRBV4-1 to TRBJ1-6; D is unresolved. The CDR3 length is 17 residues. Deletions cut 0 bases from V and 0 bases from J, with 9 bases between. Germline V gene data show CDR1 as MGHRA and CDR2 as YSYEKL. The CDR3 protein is CASSQEGGSSYNSPLHF. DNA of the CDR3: TGCGCCAGCAGCCAAGAGGGAGGAAGCTCCTATAATTCACCCCTCCACTTT.

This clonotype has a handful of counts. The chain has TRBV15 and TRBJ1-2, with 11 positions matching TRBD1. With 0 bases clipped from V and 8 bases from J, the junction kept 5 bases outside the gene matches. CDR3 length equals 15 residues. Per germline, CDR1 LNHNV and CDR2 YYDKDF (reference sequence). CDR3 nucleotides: TGTGCCACCAGCAGAGATCTGGGACAGGGGGAAGGCTACACCTTC. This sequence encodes CATSRDLGQGEGYTF.

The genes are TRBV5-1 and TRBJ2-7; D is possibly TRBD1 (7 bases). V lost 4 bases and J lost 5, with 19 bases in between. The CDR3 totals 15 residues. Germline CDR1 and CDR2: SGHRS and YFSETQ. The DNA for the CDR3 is TGCGCCAGCAGCCCCCGGGCAGGGGGGCGGAACGAGCAGTACTTC. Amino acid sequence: CASSPRAGGRNEQYF.

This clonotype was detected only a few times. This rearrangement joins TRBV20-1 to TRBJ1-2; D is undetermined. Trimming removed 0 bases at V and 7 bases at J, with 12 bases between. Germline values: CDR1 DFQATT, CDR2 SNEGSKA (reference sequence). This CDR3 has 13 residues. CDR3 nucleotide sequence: TGCAGTGCTAGAGATCTTTGGGAGAGTGGCTACACCTTC. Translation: CSARDLWESGYTF.

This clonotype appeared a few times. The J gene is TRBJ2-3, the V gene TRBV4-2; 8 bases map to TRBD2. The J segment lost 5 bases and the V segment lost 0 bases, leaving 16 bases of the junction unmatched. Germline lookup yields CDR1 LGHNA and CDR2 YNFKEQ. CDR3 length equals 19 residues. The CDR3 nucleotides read TGTGCCAGCAGCCAAGAGGGCGGGACTAGGGTGGCATTTGGAGATACGCAGTATTTT. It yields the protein CASSQEGGTRVAFGDTQYF.

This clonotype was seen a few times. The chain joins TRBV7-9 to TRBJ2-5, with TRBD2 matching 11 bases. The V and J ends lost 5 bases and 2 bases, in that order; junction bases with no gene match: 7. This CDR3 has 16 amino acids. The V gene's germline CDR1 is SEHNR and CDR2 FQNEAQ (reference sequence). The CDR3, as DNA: TGTGCCAGCAGCCCAGTAGCGGGGGGGAATCAAGAGACCCAGTACTTC. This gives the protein CASSPVAGGNQETQYF.

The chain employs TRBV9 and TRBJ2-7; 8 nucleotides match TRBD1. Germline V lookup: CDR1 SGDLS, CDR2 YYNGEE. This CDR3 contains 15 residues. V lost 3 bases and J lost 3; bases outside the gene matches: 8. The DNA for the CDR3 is TGTGCCAGCAGCGCGACAGGGGCGAACGACTACGAGCAGTACTTC. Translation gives CASSATGANDYEQYF.

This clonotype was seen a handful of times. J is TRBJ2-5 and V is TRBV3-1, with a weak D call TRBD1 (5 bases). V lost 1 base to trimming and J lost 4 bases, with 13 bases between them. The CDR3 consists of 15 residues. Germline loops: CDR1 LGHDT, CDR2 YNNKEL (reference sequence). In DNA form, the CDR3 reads TGTGCCAGCAGCCAAGGCCGACAGTTAGGAGAGACCCAGTACTTC. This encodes CASSQGRQLGETQYF.

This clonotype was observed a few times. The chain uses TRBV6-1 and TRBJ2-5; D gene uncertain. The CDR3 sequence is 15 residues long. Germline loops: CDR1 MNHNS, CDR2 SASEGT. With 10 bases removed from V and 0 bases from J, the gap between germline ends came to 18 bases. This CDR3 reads CATESRYQDQETQYF. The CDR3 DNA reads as TGTGCCACCGAAAGCAGATACCAAGACCAAGAGACCCAGTACTTC.

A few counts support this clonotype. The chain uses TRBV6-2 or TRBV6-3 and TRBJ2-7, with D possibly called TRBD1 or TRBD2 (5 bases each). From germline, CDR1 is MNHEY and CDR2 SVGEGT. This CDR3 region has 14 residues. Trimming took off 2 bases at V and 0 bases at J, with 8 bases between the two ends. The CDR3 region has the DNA TGTGCCAGCAGTTACGGGGACCACTCCTACGAGCAGTACTTC. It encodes CASSYGDHSYEQYF.

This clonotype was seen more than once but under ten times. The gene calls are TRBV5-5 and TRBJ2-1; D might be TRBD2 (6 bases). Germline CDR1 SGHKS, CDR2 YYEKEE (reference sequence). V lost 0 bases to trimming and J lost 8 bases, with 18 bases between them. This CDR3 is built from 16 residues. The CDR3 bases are TGTGCCAGCAGCTTGGCTCGCGGGATTGGGTTGGATGAGCAGTTCTTC. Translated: CASSLARGIGLDEQFF.

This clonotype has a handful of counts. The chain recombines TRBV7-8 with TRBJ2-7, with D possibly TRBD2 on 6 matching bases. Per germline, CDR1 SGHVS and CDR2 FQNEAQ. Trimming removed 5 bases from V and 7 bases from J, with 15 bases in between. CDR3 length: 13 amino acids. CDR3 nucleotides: TGTGCCAGCAGCCCCGGGACTTTATGGGAGCAGTACTTC. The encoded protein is CASSPGTLWEQYF. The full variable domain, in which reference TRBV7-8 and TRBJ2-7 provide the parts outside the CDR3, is GAGVSQSPRYKVAKRGQDVALRCDPISGHVSLFWYQQALGQGPEFLTYFQNEAQLDKSGLPSDRFFAERPEGSVSTLKIQRTQQEDSAVYLCASSPGTLWEQYFGPGTRLTVT.

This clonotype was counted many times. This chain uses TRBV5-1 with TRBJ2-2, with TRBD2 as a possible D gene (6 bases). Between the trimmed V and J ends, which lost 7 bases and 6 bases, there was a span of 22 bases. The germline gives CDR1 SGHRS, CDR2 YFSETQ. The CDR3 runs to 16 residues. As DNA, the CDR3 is TGCGCCAGCCTCACCTCCGACAACTCGGGGGCCGGGGAGCTGTTTTTT. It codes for CASLTSDNSGAGELFF.